A selection of T cell receptor beta chains follows, all from one sample in a study of blood T cells in healthy people across ages. Each CDR3 protein is one row after TCRdb ran MiXCR on the 5' RACE reads. The sample has some 1.4 million distinct CDR3 sequences, around 42% seen once. Sequenced input: blood. These receptor sequences come from a woman under 30 in good health. Each CDR3 is given with its conserved first and last residue. Fields, in order: CDR3 DNA, CDR3 protein, clone size, J gene, D gene, V gene. A D gene is named only where the DNA matches it firmly. Clone size is shown for a subset of rows, as once, few, many or a class of expanded clone.

CDR3 DNA: TGTGCCTGGAGTGTAGTCGGGGGATACGAGCAGTACTTC
CDR3 protein: CAWSVVGGYEQYF
clone size: -
J gene: TRBJ2-7
D gene: -
V gene: TRBV30

CDR3 DNA: TGTGCCAGCAGTGAGATCCACACGGCCAGCTCAGCGCAGTACTTC
CDR3 protein: CASSEIHTASSAQYF
clone size: -
J gene: TRBJ2-4
D gene: -
V gene: TRBV2

CDR3 DNA: TGCAGTGCTAACTATGAGCAGTTCTTC
CDR3 protein: CSANYEQFF
clone size: few
J gene: TRBJ2-1
D gene: -
V gene: TRBV20-1

CDR3 DNA: TGTGCCAGCAGGATGGGACTAGCGGGATTAGCTGAGCAGTTCTTC
CDR3 protein: CASRMGLAGLAEQFF
clone size: -
J gene: TRBJ2-1
D gene: TRBD2
V gene: TRBV12-3/TRBV12-4

CDR3 DNA: TGTGCCAGCAGTGAAGCGCTAAGGCAGGATAATTCACCCCTCCACTTT
CDR3 protein: CASSEALRQDNSPLHF
clone size: -
J gene: TRBJ1-6
D gene: -
V gene: TRBV6-1

CDR3 DNA: TGTGCCATCAGTGAGTCGCCAACTAGCGAGAGCTCCTACAATGAGCAGTTCTTC
CDR3 protein: CAISESPTSESSYNEQFF
clone size: -
J gene: TRBJ2-1
D gene: TRBD2
V gene: TRBV10-3

CDR3 DNA: TGCAGTGCGCCGGGACAGACCTTGAACACTGAAGCTTTCTTT
CDR3 protein: CSAPGQTLNTEAFF
clone size: -
J gene: TRBJ1-1
D gene: TRBD1
V gene: TRBV20-1

CDR3 DNA: TGTGCCAGCAGCTTAGGAGGCAGGTCCCCGTATGGTGAGCAGTTCTTC
CDR3 protein: CASSLGGRSPYGEQFF
clone size: -
J gene: TRBJ2-1
D gene: -
V gene: TRBV11-2

CDR3 DNA: TGCAGCGTTGAAGATAACGAGGGGAGCTATGGCTACACCTTC
CDR3 protein: CSVEDNEGSYGYTF
clone size: -
J gene: TRBJ1-2
D gene: -
V gene: TRBV29-1

CDR3 DNA: TGTGCCAGCACCTTAAGCCGGGACGGCGGCTACGAGCAGTACTTC
CDR3 protein: CASTLSRDGGYEQYF
clone size: -
J gene: TRBJ2-7
D gene: -
V gene: TRBV12-3/TRBV12-4

CDR3 DNA: TGCAGCGTTGGAGCGGGGATTGGGGGCGAGCAGTACTTC
CDR3 protein: CSVGAGIGGEQYF
clone size: few
J gene: TRBJ2-7
D gene: TRBD2
V gene: TRBV29-1

CDR3 DNA: TGCAGTGCTAAGGAGGCGTACCAAGAGACCCAGTACTTC
CDR3 protein: CSAKEAYQETQYF
clone size: few
J gene: TRBJ2-5
D gene: -
V gene: TRBV20-1

CDR3 DNA: TGCGCCAGCAGCTTCCTGTCGGGGGACTATGGCTACACCTTC
CDR3 protein: CASSFLSGDYGYTF
clone size: few
J gene: TRBJ1-2
D gene: -
V gene: TRBV5-1

CDR3 DNA: TGTGCCAGCAGACCCGGGACAGGGGCCCCAGATACGCAGTATTTT
CDR3 protein: CASRPGTGAPDTQYF
clone size: -
J gene: TRBJ2-3
D gene: TRBD1
V gene: TRBV6-5

CDR3 DNA: TGCGCCAGCAGTTTCCGACTAGCGGGAGGCCCCAAGCAGTTCTTC
CDR3 protein: CASSFRLAGGPKQFF
clone size: few
J gene: TRBJ2-1
D gene: TRBD2
V gene: TRBV5-1

CDR3 DNA: TGCGCCAGCAGCTTACCAAAAACGGAGGACAATGAGCAGTTCTTC
CDR3 protein: CASSLPKTEDNEQFF
clone size: few
J gene: TRBJ2-1
D gene: -
V gene: TRBV5-1

CDR3 DNA: TGTGCCATCAGTGAATGGGACTCCTTTACTTTCCCTTACAATGAGCAGTTCTTC
CDR3 protein: CAISEWDSFTFPYNEQFF
clone size: -
J gene: TRBJ2-1
D gene: -
V gene: TRBV10-3

CDR3 DNA: TGCAGTCGCCCCTCCGGAGTGTATGAGCAGTACTTC
CDR3 protein: CSRPSGVYEQYF
clone size: once
J gene: TRBJ2-7
D gene: -
V gene: TRBV20-1

CDR3 DNA: TGTGCCAGCAGCCAAACGGACAGGTTGACCTACGAGCAGTACTTC
CDR3 protein: CASSQTDRLTYEQYF
clone size: few
J gene: TRBJ2-7
D gene: TRBD1
V gene: TRBV3-1

CDR3 DNA: TGTGCCAGCAGCCCCCCGCTAGCCCGGACGGGGACCCAGTACTTC
CDR3 protein: CASSPPLARTGTQYF
clone size: -
J gene: TRBJ2-5
D gene: -
V gene: TRBV2

CDR3 DNA: TGTGCCAGCAGTGAAGACAGGACGTATGGCTACACCTTC
CDR3 protein: CASSEDRTYGYTF
clone size: -
J gene: TRBJ1-2
D gene: -
V gene: TRBV6-1

CDR3 DNA: TGCGCCAGCAGCTTGGCGTCGTCGTCCGGGAGGAACCCCGGGGAGCTGTTTTTT
CDR3 protein: CASSLASSSGRNPGELFF
clone size: -
J gene: TRBJ2-2
D gene: TRBD2
V gene: TRBV5-1

CDR3 DNA: TGTGCCAGCAGCAAACAGGGGAGCTCCTACAATGAGCAGTTCTTC
CDR3 protein: CASSKQGSSYNEQFF
clone size: -
J gene: TRBJ2-1
D gene: TRBD1
V gene: TRBV11-2

CDR3 DNA: TGTGCCAGCAGCGTAGGGATAGTGGTCGCGGACTATGGCTACACCTTC
CDR3 protein: CASSVGIVVADYGYTF
clone size: -
J gene: TRBJ1-2
D gene: -
V gene: TRBV9

CDR3 DNA: TGTGCCAGCAGGGCGACAGGGGTTTCCTACGAGCAGTACTTC
CDR3 protein: CASRATGVSYEQYF
clone size: -
J gene: TRBJ2-7
D gene: TRBD1
V gene: TRBV12-3/TRBV12-4

CDR3 DNA: TGCAGTGCTAGAGTCGGGCGGGAGAGCAGGAATGAGCAGTTCTTC
CDR3 protein: CSARVGRESRNEQFF
clone size: -
J gene: TRBJ2-1
D gene: TRBD2
V gene: TRBV20-1

CDR3 DNA: TGTGCCAGCAGGGATCCGGGACAGGGGTTCTTCGAGCAGTACTTC
CDR3 protein: CASRDPGQGFFEQYF
clone size: -
J gene: TRBJ2-7
D gene: TRBD1
V gene: TRBV27

CDR3 DNA: TGTGCCAGCAGATCAAAACTAGGGAGGGAGACCCAGTACTTC
CDR3 protein: CASRSKLGRETQYF
clone size: -
J gene: TRBJ2-5
D gene: -
V gene: TRBV12-3/TRBV12-4

CDR3 DNA: TGTGCCCGCTCCCGGACAGGGAGCTCCTACGAGCAGTACTTC
CDR3 protein: CARSRTGSSYEQYF
clone size: -
J gene: TRBJ2-7
D gene: TRBD1
V gene: TRBV12-3/TRBV12-4

CDR3 DNA: TGCAGCGTTCCCGGAAACACTGAAGCTTTCTTT
CDR3 protein: CSVPGNTEAFF
clone size: -
J gene: TRBJ1-1
D gene: -
V gene: TRBV29-1

CDR3 DNA: TGTGCCACCAGCAGAGTAGCGGGACAGGGGGACGATGAGCAGTTCTTC
CDR3 protein: CATSRVAGQGDDEQFF
clone size: few
J gene: TRBJ2-1
D gene: TRBD1
V gene: TRBV15

CDR3 DNA: TGCAGTGCTAGACGGCTAGCCTCTAGCACAGATACGCAGTATTTT
CDR3 protein: CSARRLASSTDTQYF
clone size: -
J gene: TRBJ2-3
D gene: -
V gene: TRBV20-1

CDR3 DNA: TGCAGCGTTGGTAGGGCCTTTGGAGAGACCCAGTACTTC
CDR3 protein: CSVGRAFGETQYF
clone size: -
J gene: TRBJ2-5
D gene: -
V gene: TRBV29-1

CDR3 DNA: TGTGCCAGCAGCCAGGGGGACCCTGGCGAGCAGTACTTC
CDR3 protein: CASSQGDPGEQYF
clone size: -
J gene: TRBJ2-7
D gene: TRBD1
V gene: TRBV6-5

CDR3 DNA: TGTGCCAGCAGTTTCAGGCAGAATTTTGAAAAACTGTTTTTT
CDR3 protein: CASSFRQNFEKLFF
clone size: few
J gene: TRBJ1-4
D gene: -
V gene: TRBV28

CDR3 DNA: TGTGCCAGCAGCTTAGACTGGTTCCAGTACTTC
CDR3 protein: CASSLDWFQYF
clone size: -
J gene: TRBJ2-5
D gene: -
V gene: TRBV12-3/TRBV12-4

CDR3 DNA: TGCGCCAGCAGCCTTCAGAGGGTCGTCTCCTACAATGAGCAGTTCTTC
CDR3 protein: CASSLQRVVSYNEQFF
clone size: -
J gene: TRBJ2-1
D gene: -
V gene: TRBV5-1

CDR3 DNA: TGTGCCAGCACCCCATGGGCTAGCGGATCCTACGAGCAGTACTTC
CDR3 protein: CASTPWASGSYEQYF
clone size: few
J gene: TRBJ2-7
D gene: TRBD2
V gene: TRBV7-9

CDR3 DNA: TGTGCCATCAGTGAACAGGTAGAGCAGTACTTC
CDR3 protein: CAISEQVEQYF
clone size: -
J gene: TRBJ2-7
D gene: -
V gene: TRBV10-3

CDR3 DNA: TGTGCCAGCAGCCAAGAGGGACTACCTCAAGAGACCCAGTACTTC
CDR3 protein: CASSQEGLPQETQYF
clone size: few
J gene: TRBJ2-5
D gene: TRBD2
V gene: TRBV3-1

CDR3 DNA: TGTGCCAGCAGAACCCGCTGGGCCAGCGGGTACAATGATGATCGTGTGAACACTGAAGCTTTCTTT
CDR3 protein: CASRTRWASGYNDDRVNTEAFF
clone size: -
J gene: TRBJ1-1
D gene: -
V gene: TRBV12-3/TRBV12-4

CDR3 DNA: TGTGCCTGGATTAGCCAGGGGGAGGGCCCCACCGGGGAGCTGTTTTTT
CDR3 protein: CAWISQGEGPTGELFF
clone size: -
J gene: TRBJ2-2
D gene: -
V gene: TRBV30

CDR3 DNA: TGTGCCAGCAGCTTAGTGCAGACGGGTGAAGCTTTCTTT
CDR3 protein: CASSLVQTGEAFF
clone size: once
J gene: TRBJ1-1
D gene: -
V gene: TRBV7-8

CDR3 DNA: TGTGCCAGCAGTTTAATGGATGGGGCCAACGTCCTGACTTTC
CDR3 protein: CASSLMDGANVLTF
clone size: -
J gene: TRBJ2-6
D gene: -
V gene: TRBV2

CDR3 DNA: TGTGCCAGCTCACCGGGGGGGACCCAAGCGACCCAGTACTTC
CDR3 protein: CASSPGGTQATQYF
clone size: -
J gene: TRBJ2-5
D gene: TRBD2
V gene: TRBV18

CDR3 DNA: TGCAGTGCTAAAGGCCCCTGGACAGGTGGGAACGAGCAGTACTTC
CDR3 protein: CSAKGPWTGGNEQYF
clone size: once
J gene: TRBJ2-7
D gene: TRBD1
V gene: TRBV20-1

CDR3 DNA: TGTGCCAGCAGCAAGGCCGGGACAGGGATTCAGCCCCAGCATTTT
CDR3 protein: CASSKAGTGIQPQHF
clone size: -
J gene: TRBJ1-5
D gene: TRBD1
V gene: TRBV9

CDR3 DNA: TGCGCCAGCAGGGTTAACCTAGACTCGGGCTACGAGCAGTACTTC
CDR3 protein: CASRVNLDSGYEQYF
clone size: -
J gene: TRBJ2-7
D gene: -
V gene: TRBV4-1

CDR3 DNA: TGTGCCAGCAGCAGACCGATCGGCCTCTCCTACAATGAGCAGTACTTC
CDR3 protein: CASSRPIGLSYNEQYF
clone size: -
J gene: TRBJ2-7
D gene: -
V gene: TRBV11-2

CDR3 DNA: TGTGCCAGCAGTCACGGGACTAGCGGGAAGAGCTCCTACAATGAGCAGTTCTTC
CDR3 protein: CASSHGTSGKSSYNEQFF
clone size: -
J gene: TRBJ2-1
D gene: TRBD2
V gene: TRBV6-5

CDR3 DNA: TGTGCCAGCAGTGGACAGGGTAAAGGTGAGCAGTTCTTC
CDR3 protein: CASSGQGKGEQFF
clone size: few
J gene: TRBJ2-1
D gene: TRBD1
V gene: TRBV27

CDR3 DNA: TGTGCCAGCACCCAAGGCGACAGGGCCCGTGGCTACACCTTC
CDR3 protein: CASTQGDRARGYTF
clone size: few
J gene: TRBJ1-2
D gene: TRBD1
V gene: TRBV7-8

CDR3 DNA: TGTGCCAGCTCACCACCGAATCGGGTGAACACTGAAGCTTTCTTT
CDR3 protein: CASSPPNRVNTEAFF
clone size: -
J gene: TRBJ1-1
D gene: -
V gene: TRBV18

CDR3 DNA: TGTGCCAGCAGTCAGGGACAGGGTGTATCCAAAAACATTCAGTACTTC
CDR3 protein: CASSQGQGVSKNIQYF
clone size: -
J gene: TRBJ2-4
D gene: TRBD1
V gene: TRBV6-6

CDR3 DNA: TGTGCCAGCAGCCAAGCACGGCGAGAGTACTACGAGCAGTACTTC
CDR3 protein: CASSQARREYYEQYF
clone size: -
J gene: TRBJ2-7
D gene: -
V gene: TRBV5-6